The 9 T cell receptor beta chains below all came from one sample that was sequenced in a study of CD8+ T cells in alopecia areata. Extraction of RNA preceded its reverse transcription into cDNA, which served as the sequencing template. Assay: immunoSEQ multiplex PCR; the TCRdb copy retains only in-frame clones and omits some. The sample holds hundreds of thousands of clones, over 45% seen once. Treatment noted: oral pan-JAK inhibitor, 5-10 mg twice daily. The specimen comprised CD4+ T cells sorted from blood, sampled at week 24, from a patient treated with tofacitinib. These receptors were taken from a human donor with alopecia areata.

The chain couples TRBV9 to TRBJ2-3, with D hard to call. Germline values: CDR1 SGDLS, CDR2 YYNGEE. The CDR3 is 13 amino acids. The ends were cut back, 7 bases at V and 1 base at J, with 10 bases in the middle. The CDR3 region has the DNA TGTGCCAGCGCCCGGCCTGGCACAGATACGCAGTATTTT. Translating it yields CASARPGTDTQYF.

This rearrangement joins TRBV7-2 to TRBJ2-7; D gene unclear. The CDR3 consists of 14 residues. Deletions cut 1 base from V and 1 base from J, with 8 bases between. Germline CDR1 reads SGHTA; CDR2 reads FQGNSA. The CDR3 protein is CASSLGPSSYEQYF. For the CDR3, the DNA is TGTGCCAGCAGCTTAGGGCCTTCTTCCTACGAGCAGTACTTC.

The DNA of the CDR3 is TGCGCCAGCAGTTGGGACAGGGACACTGAAGCTTTCTTT. It codes for CASSWDRDTEAFF. The genes are TRBV5-1 and TRBJ1-1; TRBD1 matches at 9 bases. CDR3 size: 13 residues. V lost 5 bases to trimming and J lost 3 bases; unmatched junction nucleotides: 2. The V gene's germline CDR1 is SGHRS and CDR2 YFSETQ. The full variable domain, in which reference TRBV5-1 and TRBJ1-1 provide the parts outside the CDR3, is KAGVTQTPRYLIKTRGQQVTLSCSPISGHRSVSWYQQTPGQGLQFLFEYFSETQRNKGNFPGRFSGRQFSNSRSEMNVSTLELGDSALYLCASSWDRDTEAFFGQGTRLTVV.

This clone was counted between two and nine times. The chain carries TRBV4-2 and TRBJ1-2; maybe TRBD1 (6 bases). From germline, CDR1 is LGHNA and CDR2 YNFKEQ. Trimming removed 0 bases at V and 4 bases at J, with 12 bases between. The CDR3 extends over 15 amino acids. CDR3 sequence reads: CASSQERQDLYGYTF. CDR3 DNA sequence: TGTGCCAGCAGCCAAGAGCGACAGGACCTCTATGGCTACACCTTC.

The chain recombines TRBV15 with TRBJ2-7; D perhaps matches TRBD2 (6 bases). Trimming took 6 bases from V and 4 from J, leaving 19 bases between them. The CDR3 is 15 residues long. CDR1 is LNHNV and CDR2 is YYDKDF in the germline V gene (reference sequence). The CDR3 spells CATRGLGMGTYEQYF. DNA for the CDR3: TGTGCCACCAGAGGGCTGGGGATGGGGACTTACGAGCAGTACTTC. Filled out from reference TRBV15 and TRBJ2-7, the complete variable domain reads DAMVIQNPRYQVTQFGKPVTLSCSQTLNHNVMYWYQQKSSQAPKLLFHYYDKDFNNEADTPDNFQSRRPNTSFCFLDIRSPGLGDTAMYLCATRGLGMGTYEQYFGPGTRLTVT.

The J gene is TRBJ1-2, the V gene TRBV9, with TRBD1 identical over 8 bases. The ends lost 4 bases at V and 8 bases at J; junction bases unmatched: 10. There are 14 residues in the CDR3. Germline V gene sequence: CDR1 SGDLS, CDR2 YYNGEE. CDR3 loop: CASSPEGQGHGYTF. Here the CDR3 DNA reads TGTGCCAGCAGCCCCGAAGGACAGGGTCACGGCTACACCTTC.

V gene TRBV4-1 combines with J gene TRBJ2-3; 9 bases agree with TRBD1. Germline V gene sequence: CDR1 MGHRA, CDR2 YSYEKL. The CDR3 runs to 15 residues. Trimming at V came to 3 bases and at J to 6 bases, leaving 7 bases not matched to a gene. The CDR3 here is CASSQTGGRLDTQYF. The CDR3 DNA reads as TGCGCCAGCAGCCAGACAGGGGGGCGACTGGATACGCAGTATTTT.

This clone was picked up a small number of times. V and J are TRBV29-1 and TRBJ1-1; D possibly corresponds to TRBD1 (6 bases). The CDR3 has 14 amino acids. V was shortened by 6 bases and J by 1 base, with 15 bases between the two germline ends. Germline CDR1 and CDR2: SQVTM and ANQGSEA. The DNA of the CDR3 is TGCAGCGTCGAGTACGGGGGACAGAACACTGAAGCTTTCTTT. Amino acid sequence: CSVEYGGQNTEAFF.

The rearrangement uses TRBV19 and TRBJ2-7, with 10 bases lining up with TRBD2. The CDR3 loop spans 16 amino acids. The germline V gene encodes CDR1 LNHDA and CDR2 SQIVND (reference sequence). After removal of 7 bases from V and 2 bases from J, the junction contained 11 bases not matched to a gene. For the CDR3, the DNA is TGTGCCAGTACCACCCTCCGGACTAGCGGAACCTACGAGCAGTACTTC. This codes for CASTTLRTSGTYEQYF.